The sequence of this TCR beta chain was determined in a study of tumor-infiltrating lymphocytes in primary liver carcinoma (dated by TCRdb to 2017 to 2019). Study-wide context: Hepatocellular carcinoma (four) or combined HCC and intrahepatic cholangiocarcinoma (one) was present in the five patients, who were three men and two women aged 30 to 69 years. Tumors of the five patients were stage T1-T3 N0M0 with maximum diameters of about 4.2 to 11 cm. Each sample produced roughly 3.65 to 7.5 million productive TCRbeta reads, and read depth showed no significant difference between tissue types. Across five regions of each liver tumor, along with adjacent normal tissue and blood, the study brought together TCRbeta repertoire sequencing, expression microarrays and whole-exome sequencing. A total of approximately 35 specimens from 5 patients, comprising roughly 25 tumor regions, 5 adjacent noncancerous liver tissues and 5 peripheral blood samples, were covered by TCRbeta repertoire sequencing. Agilent mRNA microarray profiling was performed on the 25 tumor region samples to relate TCRbeta repertoire diversity to the local molecular phenotype. Repertoires from technical replicates were highly reproducible, with mean shared-clone rates around 0.89 and correlation coefficients above 0.95. Broader findings and caveats from the paper: Bulk unsorted samples precluded comparing CD4+ and CD8+ T cell repertoires. Repertoire overlap was higher between tumor regions (mean about 36%) than tumor-adjacent (around 17%) or tumor-blood (14%) pairs, consistent with antigen-driven expansion. Only about 7-24% of top clones were found in all five regions of a tumor, suggesting spatial heterogeneity of tumor-infiltrating T cells. Only five or six patients were included in the study, and the authors note that the findings should be validated in a larger study. The top 250 clones accounted for a significantly greater share of the repertoire in tumors than in blood (p = 0.039). Only the TCR beta chain was sequenced, which likely underestimates true repertoire diversity because unpaired alpha chains were not captured.

In the germline V gene (reference sequence), CDR1 corresponds to SGHAT and CDR2 to FQDESV. V loses 1 base of germline sequence and J loses 6 bases, and the interval between the two ends is 4 bases. The CDR3 goes from the cysteine to the phenylalanine over 11 residues. Of the read, only the CDR3 DNA is kept; its 33 bases are in frame from base 1. Without any cell sorting, total RNA and DNA were extracted together from around 20-30 mg of bulk tissue using the AllPrep DNA/RNA mini kit. Between November 2015 and early 2016, roughly five patients in China with histopathologically diagnosed primary liver carcinoma had surgical resection. At the time of sampling, the patients had chronic HBV infection and had not received any treatment. Each tumor was sampled at five spatially separated regions: the tumor centre plus the superior, inferior, left-lateral and right-lateral poles. More than 85% viable tumor cells were found by histology in every tumor sample. Fresh tumor and adjacent tissue pieces were bisected, with one half stored in RNAlater at -80 degrees C and the other half sent for histology.

As for this clonotype: What antigen it recognizes has not been identified. The sample holds no much larger clone one base away, and base qualities are not on file.

TCRbeta-specific cDNA was reverse-transcribed from roughly 500 ng total RNA using a constant-region primer and ProtoScript II reverse transcriptase. Construction of the TCRbeta libraries relied on three nested rounds of multiplex PCR, following a slightly modified ARM-PCR procedure. Multiplex TRBV1-TRBV30 forward primers and a Cbeta reverse primer were used in the first two PCR rounds, each of which was run for 10 to 11 cycles. A final 25-cycle PCR with Deep VentR polymerase added sample barcodes and Illumina adapters. Amplicons of 200-500 bp were gel-purified with a QIAquick gel extraction kit before sequencing. An Illumina HiSeq 2500 was used to sequence the TCRbeta amplicons with 250-bp paired-end reads. As for the original processing: Trimmomatic v0.33 was used to quality-trim the reads, and FLASH v1.2.11 was used to merge paired reads so that full CDR3 sequences could be recovered. V, D and J germline segments were assigned to the rearranged TCRbeta sequences by MiGEC v1.2.1b. VDJtools v1.0.0 computed clonotype statistics and Shannon-Wiener diversity indices. Except for diversity analysis, only the 250 most abundant clonotypes of each sample were used in subsequent analyses to reduce sampling bias. TCRdb handled the public reads itself, with Q25 trimming in fastp and clone calling in MiXCR, and kept productive beta chains. Every CDR3 protein is listed once, alongside the most common genes and DNA of its rows. These V and J calls rely on TCRdb rather than the paper's analysis. The sample has under 45,000 distinct CDR3 sequences on record, roughly 80% of them singletons. The leading ten clones occupy roughly 16% of the sample.

Sequencing was carried out using liver tumor tissue from sampling region 4. The cell subset or site tag for this specimen amounts to: tumor region T4, right-lateral pole. Recombination joined TRBV11-1 with TRBJ2-7, with an unclear D gene assignment. The clonotype was recovered from a man aged 35 to 55 with primary liver carcinoma and hepatitis B virus infection. The DNA is TGTGCCAGCAGCTTAGGGTTCGAGCAGTACTTC. Translation gives CASSLGFEQYF.